Each of the 9 T cell receptor beta chains below was sequenced from the same sample in a study of cytomegalovirus exposure and HLA in healthy donors. Primers: 60 Vbeta forward and 13 Jbeta reverse. The table came from immunoSEQ multiplex PCR; TCRdb's copy has only in-frame clones and leaves some out. The sample has 95,000 to 100,000 clones; about 80% are singletons. Sequencing input: PBMCs. The receptors derive from a man aged 35 to 55 in good health and CMV-seronegative.

The V gene is TRBV10-3, the J gene TRBJ2-5; TRBD1 might be the D (6 bases). Trimming took off 5 bases at V and 5 bases at J, with 15 bases between the two ends. The germline CDR1 and CDR2 sequences are ENHRY and SYGVKD. The CDR3 sequence is 14 residues long. CDR3 loop: CAISLGAGDETQYF. CDR3 DNA: TGTGCCATCAGTCTGGGGGCAGGGGATGAGACCCAGTACTTC.

The V gene is TRBV15, the J gene TRBJ1-1; D gene ambiguous. V was pared by 6 bases and J by 0 bases, with 8 bases between. Germline V lookup: CDR1 LNHNV, CDR2 YYDKDF (reference sequence). CDR3 length: 13 amino acids. CDR3 loop: CATRPTVNTEAFF. In DNA, the CDR3 is TGTGCCACCAGGCCAACTGTGAACACTGAAGCTTTCTTT.

This clone was counted only a few times. The rearrangement joins TRBV5-1 to TRBJ2-1, with 10 bases identical to TRBD2. The V and J ends lost 0 bases and 4 bases, in that order; junction bases with no gene match: 4. The CDR3 contains 16 residues. Per the germline V gene, CDR1 is SGHRS and CDR2 is YFSETQ. The CDR3 here is CASSLAALAGYNEQFF. CDR3 DNA: TGCGCCAGCAGCTTGGCTGCACTAGCGGGGTACAATGAGCAGTTCTTC.

The chain uses TRBV6-4 and TRBJ2-1, with 10 bases fitting TRBD2. Germline V gene lookup returns CDR1 MRHNA and CDR2 SNTAGT. The CDR3 length is 12 residues. Germline trimming cut 5 bases from V and 14 bases from J; bases unmatched to any gene: 6. CDR3 protein: CASSNPSGREFF. The CDR3 region has the DNA TGTGCCAGCAGTAACCCGAGCGGGAGGGAGTTCTTC.

J is TRBJ2-2 and V is TRBV5-1; 12 bases agree with TRBD1. V lost 5 bases and J lost 4; bases outside the gene matches: 9. The CDR3 loop spans 17 amino acids. Germline CDR1 and CDR2: SGHRS and YFSETQ. This CDR3 reads CASSSARDRGRTGELFF. DNA for the CDR3: TGCGCCAGCAGTTCGGCCCGGGACAGGGGGCGCACCGGGGAGCTGTTTTTT. Complete variable domain (other parts from reference TRBV5-1 and TRBJ2-2): KAGVTQTPRYLIKTRGQQVTLSCSPISGHRSVSWYQQTPGQGLQFLFEYFSETQRNKGNFPGRFSGRQFSNSRSEMNVSTLELGDSALYLCASSSARDRGRTGELFFGEGSRLTVL.

The rearrangement links TRBV6-6 to TRBJ1-1; D is possibly TRBD1 (6 bases). Germline CDR1 MNHNY, CDR2 SVGAGI (reference sequence). The V gene lost 4 bases and the J gene lost 6 bases, with 21 bases spanning the gap. The CDR3 loop spans 16 amino acids. CDR3 in DNA: TGTGCCAGCAGTTCCCCACGTCTAGGGGGAAGTTCTGAAGCTTTCTTT. Protein: CASSSPRLGGSSEAFF.

This chain joins TRBV5-4 and TRBJ1-1, with 8 bases matching TRBD1. V lost 5 bases to trimming and J lost 4 bases; unmatched junction nucleotides: 4. The germline gives CDR1 SGHNT, CDR2 YYREEE (reference sequence). The CDR3 is made up of 13 amino acids. CDR3 nucleotides: TGTGCCAGCAGTTCCACAGGGGGCACTGAAGCTTTCTTT. Translated, it gives CASSSTGGTEAFF.

The chain is built from TRBV6-6 and TRBJ2-5; 7 bases are a match to TRBD2. This CDR3 has 16 amino acids. J was trimmed by 9 bases and V by 2 bases; bases with no gene match: 15. The germline CDR1 and CDR2 sequences are MNHNY and SVGAGI (reference sequence). CDR3 DNA sequence: TGTGCCAGCAGTTACCCCAGTGGCGGGGGATCCCCCCCCCAGTACTTC. Residues: CASSYPSGGGSPPQYF.

The rearrangement joins TRBV5-5 to TRBJ2-5, with D tentatively TRBD1 (6 bases). V was trimmed by 3 bases and J by 4 bases, leaving 16 bases between them. Germline assignment: CDR1 SGHKS and CDR2 YYEKEE (reference sequence). This CDR3 comprises 15 residues. This CDR3 is CASSSGQIALETQYF. For the CDR3, the DNA is TGTGCCAGCAGCTCCGGACAGATCGCCCTAGAGACCCAGTACTTC.